Given below is one TCR beta chain in context. TCRdb's table, derived via immunoSEQ multiplex PCR, lists solely in-frame clones and lacks some. The sample includes around 990,000 clones, about 80% of them seen just once. This sample stems from a study of shared clonotypes between healthy human individuals. Study information: Researchers assigned three CD4 naive, three CD4 memory, two CD8 naive and one CD8 memory plate to each donor.

Among the donors, all were Caucasian adults who lived in Nashville, Tennessee. The specimen sequenced was memory CD4+ T cells from PBMCs. Subset here: CD45RA-negative fraction. The sequence was obtained from a young man in good health. Some clones in this sample may be carry-over from other donors' samples.

CDR3 region: CASSPDSANQPQHF. CDR3 sequence (DNA): TGCGCCAGCAGCCCCGACAGCGCTAATCAGCCCCAGCATTTT. The gene calls are TRBV5-1 and TRBJ1-5, with D perhaps matching TRBD1 (5 bases). Germline values: CDR1 SGHRS, CDR2 YFSETQ. Trimming took 4 bases from V and 4 from J, leaving 12 bases between them. The CDR3 runs 14 residues.